This TCR beta chain originates from a study of OX40 agonist ivuxolimab in advanced cancers. Across the whole study: A diagnosis of hepatocellular carcinoma, melanoma, renal cell or head and neck cancer was present in dose-escalation patients.

Study observations and caveats: CD4+ T cells averaged fewer expanded clones than CD8+ T cells.

The data were produced by immunoSEQ multiplex PCR, yet TCRdb's version contains in-frame clones alone and is incomplete. The sample lists roughly 21,000 clones; 87% were seen once. CDR1 and CDR2 from the germline V gene are SGHRS and YFSETQ. The CDR3 is 12 residues long. V lost 0 bases and J 8 bases, leaving 8 bases between the germline ends. Concerning this clone itself: Its target is not known.

Material: CD4+ or CD8+ T cells sorted from blood, obtained in a trial of the OX40 agonist ivuxolimab. The clonotype comes from an adult with an advanced solid tumor such as melanoma, head and neck, liver or kidney cancer. J is TRBJ1-2 and V is TRBV5-1; the D gene is possibly TRBD1 (6 bases). The CDR3 loop reads CASSLEGGGYTF. Written as DNA, the CDR3 is TGCGCCAGCAGCTTGGAGGGGGGAGGCTACACCTTC.